One sample yielded the 25 T cell receptor beta chains listed below, sequenced in a study of shared clonotypes between healthy human individuals. Measured with immunoSEQ multiplex PCR; TCRdb has only the in-frame clones, and not every one. The table lists under 650,000 clones, 90% to 96% of them singletons. The sequenced material came from naive CD4+ T cells sorted from blood. Described subset: CD45RA+ positively selected. The receptors here all came from a woman aged 25 to 45 in good health.

The chain employs TRBV27 and TRBJ1-1, with D uncertain. V was trimmed by 0 bases and J by 7 bases, leaving 9 bases between them. Germline lookup yields CDR1 MNHEY and CDR2 SMNVEV (reference sequence). This CDR3 is built from 13 residues. In nucleotides, the CDR3 is TGTGCCAGCAGTTTATCTTCAGGCCTTGAAGCTTTCTTT. This codes for CASSLSSGLEAFF.

This clone was counted once. This chain connects TRBV5-6 to TRBJ2-1; 11 bases align to TRBD2. Losses at the gene ends were 4 bases for V and 7 bases for J; bases not matched to a gene: 10. Germline V lookup: CDR1 SGHDT, CDR2 YYEEEE. CDR3 length equals 16 residues. The CDR3: CASSSILAGAGNEQFF. The CDR3 region has the DNA TGTGCCAGCAGCAGTATACTAGCGGGAGCGGGTAATGAGCAGTTCTTC.

This sequence joins TRBV11-2 and TRBJ2-1, with 11 nucleotides matching TRBD2. Unmatched junction bases numbered 8, after V lost 4 bases and J lost 6 bases. Germline V gene lookup returns CDR1 SGHAT and CDR2 FQNNGV. The CDR3 covers 16 residues. The CDR3 reads CASSSQLAGVPNEQFF. CDR3 nucleotides: TGTGCCAGCAGCTCACAACTAGCGGGAGTTCCCAATGAGCAGTTCTTC.

The chain has TRBV13 and TRBJ1-2; D gene unclear. Between the trimmed V and J ends, which lost 3 bases and 2 bases, there was a span of 10 bases. The CDR3 spans 14 residues. Germline V gene data show CDR1 as PRHDT and CDR2 as FYEKMQ (reference sequence). CDR3 nucleotide sequence: TGTGCCAGCAGCTTTTCGACGGGGAACTATGGCTACACCTTC. This translates into CASSFSTGNYGYTF.

This clone was observed once. The rearrangement joins TRBV6-5 to TRBJ1-4, with D maybe TRBD1 (5 bases). In germline, CDR1 is MNHEY, CDR2 SVGAGI. Trimming cost V 6 bases and J 5 bases, with 13 bases left between them. The CDR3 extends over 14 amino acids. Written as DNA, the CDR3 is TGTGCCAGCAGCACTCAGGGACTCAATGAAAAACTGTTTTTT. Protein sequence: CASSTQGLNEKLFF.

The chain joins TRBV19 to TRBJ2-2; D perhaps matches TRBD1 (6 bases). Looked up from germline, CDR1 is LNHDA and CDR2 is SQIVND (reference sequence). The CDR3 has 16 residues. Trimming removed 11 bases at V and 8 bases at J, with 27 bases between. The CDR3: CASHSPQLRGRGELFF. DNA of the CDR3: TGTGCCTCTCACAGTCCCCAACTCAGGGGTAGGGGGGAGCTGTTTTTT.

V gene TRBV7-8 combines with J gene TRBJ1-3; D is ambiguous. V shed 5 bases and J shed 4 bases, with 15 bases lying between them. There are 15 residues in the CDR3. In germline, CDR1 is SGHVS, CDR2 FQNEAQ. CDR3 amino acids: CASSPTRGTGNTIYF. Written as DNA, the CDR3 is TGTGCCAGCAGCCCGACCCGGGGAACCGGAAACACCATATATTTT. Looking up the rest from reference TRBV7-8 and TRBJ1-3 gives the full variable domain: GAGVSQSPRYKVAKRGQDVALRCDPISGHVSLFWYQQALGQGPEFLTYFQNEAQLDKSGLPSDRFFAERPEGSVSTLKIQRTQQEDSAVYLCASSPTRGTGNTIYFGEGSWLTVV.

The chain couples TRBV14 to TRBJ2-3; no definite D call. With 3 bases removed from V and 5 bases from J, the gap between germline ends came to 18 bases. CDR1 and CDR2 from the germline V gene are SGHDN and FVKESK. The CDR3 loop spans 16 amino acids. In DNA, the CDR3 is TGTGCCAGCAGCCATCGTTCGGCCCTGGGCGGAGATACGCAGTATTTT. Translation gives CASSHRSALGGDTQYF. Using reference TRBV14 and TRBJ2-3 for the parts outside the CDR3, the full variable domain is EAGVTQFPSHSVIEKGQTVTLRCDPISGHDNLYWYRRVMGKEIKFLLHFVKESKQDESGMPNNRFLAERTGGTYSTLKVQPAELEDSGVYFCASSHRSALGGDTQYFGPGTRLTVL.

V gene TRBV29-1 combines with J gene TRBJ2-5; D remains unclear. The J call may be incorrect, as the DNA end agrees better with TRBJ2-7. CDR1 is SQVTM, CDR2 ANQGSEA, per germline. The CDR3 totals 13 residues. CDR3 sequence reads: CSVVLEWRYEQYF. DNA for the CDR3: TGCAGCGTTGTGCTGGAGTGGCGCTACGAGCAGTACTTC.

This chain connects TRBV5-8 to TRBJ2-5, with D possibly being TRBD1 (6 bases). The J call may be faulty, since TRBJ2-7 better matches the DNA end. The CDR3 loop spans 14 amino acids. Germline-derived CDR1 and CDR2 are SGHTS and YDEGEE. This CDR3 is CASSLSDSSYEQYF. The CDR3 DNA reads TGTGCCAGCAGCTTGTCGGACAGCTCCTACGAGCAGTACTTC.

This chain links TRBV6-1 with TRBJ1-3, with 9 bases aligning to TRBD1. The V segment lost 0 bases and the J segment 2 bases; nucleotides outside the gene matches: 5. The CDR3 is made up of 17 amino acids. CDR1 MNHNS and CDR2 SASEGT come from the germline V gene. Written as DNA, the CDR3 is TGTGCCAGCAGTGAAGCCCGGACAGGGGCCACTGGAAACACCATATATTTT. Encoded protein: CASSEARTGATGNTIYF.

V usage is TRBV5-4 and J usage is TRBJ1-1; a possible D gene is TRBD1 (6 bases). The germline V and J ends were trimmed by 4 bases and 1 base, with 8 bases remaining between them. Germline V lookup: CDR1 SGHNT, CDR2 YYREEE (reference sequence). This CDR3 region has 13 residues. CDR3 protein: CASSPGQNTEAFF. CDR3 nucleotide sequence: TGTGCCAGCAGCCCGGGACAGAACACTGAAGCTTTCTTT. The variable domain in full, completed from reference TRBV5-4 and TRBJ1-1, reads ETGVTQSPTHLIKTRGQQVTLRCSSQSGHNTVSWYQQALGQGPQFIFQYYREEENGRGNFPPRFSGLQFPNYSSELNVNALELDDSALYLCASSPGQNTEAFFGQGTRLTVV.

The gene calls are TRBV27 and TRBJ2-7; weak D call: TRBD2 (6 bases). Trimming cost V 0 bases and J 1 base, with 22 bases left between them. This CDR3 region has 19 residues. Germline CDR1 MNHEY, CDR2 SMNVEV (reference sequence). CDR3 sequence reads: CASSLSPPSILGGSYEQYF. In DNA, the CDR3 is TGTGCCAGCAGTTTATCACCTCCCTCAATCTTGGGGGGATCCTACGAGCAGTACTTC.

This clone was observed a single time. The chain has TRBV27 and TRBJ2-7; tentative D call: TRBD1 (6 bases). CDR1 and CDR2 from the germline V gene are MNHEY and SMNVEV (reference sequence). The germline V and J ends were trimmed by 2 bases and 2 bases, with 10 bases remaining between them. This CDR3 is 14 amino acids long. CDR3 sequence: CASSLQGPTYEQYF. CDR3 bases: TGTGCCAGCAGTTTACAGGGGCCAACCTACGAGCAGTACTTC.

This clone was seen a handful of times. This chain joins TRBV6-1 and TRBJ1-3, with D uncertain. Looked up from germline, CDR1 is MNHNS and CDR2 is SASEGT. This CDR3 is built from 13 residues. With 3 bases removed from V and 7 bases from J, the gap between germline ends came to 10 bases. The CDR3 reads CASSDASRNTIYF. The CDR3 DNA sequence: TGTGCCAGCAGTGATGCTTCGCGTAACACCATATATTTT.

The chain links TRBV19 to TRBJ2-7, with 7 nucleotides matching TRBD2. This CDR3 contains 14 residues. The J segment lost 0 bases and the V segment lost 3 bases, leaving 2 bases of the junction unmatched. Germline V gives CDR1 LNHDA, CDR2 SQIVND (reference sequence). The CDR3 nucleotides are TGTGCCAGTAGTATTGGCGGGGGCTCCTACGAGCAGTACTTC. It is translated as CASSIGGGSYEQYF.

The CDR3 here is CSVDWGSTDTQYF. The CDR3 DNA follows: TGCAGCGTTGATTGGGGGAGCACAGATACGCAGTATTTT. The genes are TRBV29-1 and TRBJ2-3; the D call may be TRBD1 or TRBD2 (5 bases each). Germline lookup yields CDR1 SQVTM and CDR2 ANQGSEA. Deletions cut 3 bases from V and 0 bases from J, with 7 bases between. The CDR3 extends over 13 amino acids.

The chain links TRBV4-1 to TRBJ2-7; maybe TRBD2 (6 bases). V was cut by 4 bases and J by 7 bases, with 17 bases left in between. The CDR3 totals 14 residues. Germline-derived CDR1 and CDR2 are MGHRA and YSYEKL. The CDR3 DNA reads as TGCGCCAGCAGCCGCGGTAGCGGACTGGCGGAGCAGTACTTC. Protein: CASSRGSGLAEQYF.

The chain recombines TRBV28 with TRBJ2-1; D unclear. V lost 6 bases, J lost 9 bases, and 9 bases lay in between. The CDR3 loop spans 11 amino acids. Germline V CDR1 and CDR2: MDHEN, SYDVKM. The CDR3 nucleotides read TGTGCCAGCAGCCTTAACGCTGAGCAGTTCTTC. Translating it yields CASSLNAEQFF.

The chain is built from TRBV2 and TRBJ1-1, with a weak D call TRBD1 (5 bases). Between the trimmed V and J ends, which lost 7 bases and 1 base, there was a span of 13 bases. This CDR3 region has 14 residues. Germline lookup yields CDR1 SNHLY and CDR2 FYNNEI. For the CDR3, the DNA is TGTGCCAGCACGGGCCAGGGAGGGAACACTGAAGCTTTCTTT. This gives the protein CASTGQGGNTEAFF.

The rearrangement joins TRBV28 to TRBJ1-5, with D possibly being TRBD1 (6 bases). The ends were cut back, 3 bases at V and 5 bases at J, with 17 bases in the middle. Germline values: CDR1 MDHEN, CDR2 SYDVKM. This CDR3 has 16 amino acids. The CDR3 coding sequence is TGTGCCAGCAGTTTCCGGACAGTAACCATCGATCAGCCCCAGCATTTT. It is translated as CASSFRTVTIDQPQHF.

The chain joins TRBV2 to TRBJ2-7; 7 nucleotides match TRBD1. Losses at the gene ends were 5 bases for V and 2 bases for J; bases not matched to a gene: 24. The CDR3 contains 20 residues. Per germline, CDR1 SNHLY and CDR2 FYNNEI. The CDR3 is CASSTDILSGGIEVPYEQYF. The CDR3 coding sequence is TGTGCCAGCAGTACTGACATCTTATCAGGGGGAATAGAGGTCCCCTACGAGCAGTACTTC.

The rearrangement uses TRBV18 and TRBJ2-7; a possible D gene is TRBD2 (5 bases). CDR3 length: 15 residues. V was cut by 0 bases and J by 2 bases, with 11 bases left in between. CDR1 is KGHSH and CDR2 is LQKENI in the germline V gene. Here the CDR3 reads CASSPPGESAYEQYF. The CDR3 DNA reads TGTGCCAGCTCACCACCCGGGGAGAGCGCCTACGAGCAGTACTTC.

The gene calls are TRBV18 and TRBJ2-2; D uncertain. CDR1 and CDR2 (germline): KGHSH, LQKENI. Trimming shortened V by 2 bases and J by 2 bases, and 12 bases separated the two germline ends. This CDR3 region has 16 residues. The CDR3 spells CASSPSLLTNTGELFF. The CDR3 DNA reads TGTGCCAGCTCACCAAGTTTACTAACAAACACCGGGGAGCTGTTTTTT.

V is TRBV19 and J is TRBJ1-5; 9 bases line up with TRBD1. Germline V lookup: CDR1 LNHDA, CDR2 SQIVND (reference sequence). V shed 5 bases and J 1 base; nucleotides not matched to a gene: 3. The CDR3 is 15 residues long. The CDR3 coding sequence is TGTGCCAGTAGTGAGGACAGGGGAAGCAATCAGCCCCAGCATTTT. Translation gives CASSEDRGSNQPQHF.